The TCR beta chain under discussion was sequenced for a study of blood T cell repertoires in COVID-19. Data came from immunoSEQ multiplex PCR; TCRdb stores just in-frame clones and leaves some out. The sample holds some 490,000 clones; 70% to 90% are singletons and the top ten take under 9.5%. This receptor was identified in a woman aged 55-70 years who had recovered from COVID-19. Sequenced sample: PBMCs or T cells enriched from blood (not recorded which).

CDR3 region: CASSSNYGYTF. CDR3 nucleotide sequence: TGTGCCAGCAGTAGCAACTATGGCTACACCTTC. The chain employs TRBV28 and TRBJ1-2, with D unresolved. The germline V and J ends were trimmed by 5 bases and 2 bases, with 3 bases remaining between them. The CDR3 runs to 11 residues. The germline V gene has CDR1 MDHEN and CDR2 SYDVKM.